This T cell receptor beta chain was sequenced for a study of T cells in Graves' hyperthyroidism and ophthalmopathy. Study as a whole: Peripheral blood samples were taken at initial diagnosis, prior to any treatment.

The study excluded patients with uncontrolled infection, other autoimmune disease, pregnancy or lactation. The PBMCs had their origin in 7.5 to 10 ml of fresh peripheral blood. Germline V CDR1 and CDR2: DFQATT, SNEGSKA (reference sequence). The V gene end was trimmed by 0 bases and the J gene end by 1 base; junction bases not matched to a gene: 1. CDR3 length: 15 residues. This clonotype showed up many times. Amplified TCR beta CDR3 regions derived from RNA transcripts. TCR CDR3 regions were first amplified by RT-PCR with HTBI primers. TCRdb redid the calling of the multiplex PCR reads with MiXCR, one entry per CDR3 protein. The table shows about 560,000 distinct CDR3 sequences, with 11% to 15% occurring only once.

The specimen was blood. The rearrangement links TRBV20-1 to TRBJ1-1, with 11 bases that match TRBD1. The receptor's source is a woman between 40 and 55 years old with Graves' hyperthyroidism. This CDR3 reads CSARDGTGGNTEAFF. The CDR3 DNA follows: TGCAGTGCTAGAGATGGGACAGGGGGGAACACTGAAGCTTTCTTT.